Listed below are T cell receptor beta chains from one sample, sequenced in a study of blood T cell repertoires in COVID-19. Assay: immunoSEQ multiplex PCR; the TCRdb copy retains only in-frame clones and omits some. The data show a few hundred thousand clones, with nearly 90% seen just once and less than 6% held by the top ten. The sample taken for sequencing was PBMCs or T cells enriched from blood (not recorded which). Receptors were obtained from a woman aged 25 to 45 who had recovered from COVID-19. CDR3s include the opening cysteine and the closing phenylalanine or tryptophan. D genes are given only for firm matches. The size entry is marked missing in some rows and otherwise reads once, few, many or a size class.

V gene	D gene	J gene	clone size	CDR3 protein	CDR3 DNA
TRBV19	TRBD2	TRBJ2-1	few	CASSTGGTTSGANEQFF	TGTGCCAGTAGTACCGGGGGGACGACTAGCGGGGCCAATGAGCAGTTCTTC
TRBV29-1	NA	TRBJ1-2	NA	CSAEATSNYGYTF	TGCAGCGCCGAGGCAACCTCAAACTATGGCTACACCTTC
TRBV30	NA	TRBJ1-2	NA	CAWSSVSYGYTF	TGTGCCTGGTCGTCCGTTTCCTATGGCTACACCTTC
TRBV7-2	TRBD1	TRBJ1-6	once	CASSRPTGVNSPLHF	TGTGCCAGCAGCAGACCAACAGGGGTTAATTCACCCCTCCACTTT
TRBV23-1	TRBD1	TRBJ2-7	NA	CASNLQGTTGEQYF	TGCGCCAGCAATCTACAGGGGACCACGGGGGAGCAGTACTTC
TRBV21-1	NA	TRBJ2-2	NA	CASSNEPPASGGANTGELFF	TGTGCCAGCAGCAATGAACCCCCCGCTAGCGGGGGAGCGAACACCGGGGAGCTGTTTTTT
TRBV28	NA	TRBJ1-6	NA	CASSLERNSPLHF	TGTGCCAGCAGTTTAGAGCGGAATTCACCCCTCCACTTT
TRBV11-3	NA	TRBJ2-1	NA	CASSSVAGAPYNEQFF	TGTGCCAGCAGCTCAGTCGCGGGGGCCCCCTACAATGAGCAGTTCTTC
TRBV6-5	TRBD1	TRBJ1-4	NA	CASQDRAGEKLFF	TGTGCCAGCCAGGACAGGGCGGGTGAAAAACTGTTTTTT
TRBV5-1	TRBD1	TRBJ2-7	NA	CASSAGQGAHEQYF	TGCGCCAGCAGCGCGGGACAGGGAGCCCACGAGCAGTACTTC
TRBV10-1	NA	TRBJ2-3	NA	CASSEYYGTDTQYF	TGCGCCAGCAGTGAGTATTATGGCACAGATACGCAGTATTTT
TRBV7-9	NA	TRBJ1-2	NA	CASSSVGGRGYTF	TGTGCCAGCAGCTCGGTGGGGGGAAGGGGCTACACCTTC
TRBV5-1	NA	TRBJ2-3	NA	CASSPPQAASTDTQYF	TGCGCCAGCAGCCCCCCGCAGGCCGCTAGCACAGATACGCAGTATTTT
TRBV9	TRBD1	TRBJ1-4	NA	CASSGETGGEEKLFF	TGTGCCAGCAGCGGAGAGACAGGGGGCGAGGAAAAACTGTTTTTT
TRBV5-4	TRBD2	TRBJ2-7	NA	CASSPGLAGVEQYF	TGTGCCAGCAGTCCGGGACTAGCGGGGGTTGAGCAGTACTTC
TRBV19	TRBD1	TRBJ2-3	NA	CASRGQMNTDTQYF	TGTGCCAGTAGGGGACAGATGAACACAGATACGCAGTATTTT
TRBV12-3/TRBV12-4	NA	TRBJ1-5	NA	CASSQTPRPQHF	TGTGCCAGCAGCCAGACACCCCGACCCCAGCATTTT
TRBV3-1/TRBV3-2	NA	TRBJ1-3	NA	CASSPRGGTIYF	TGTGCCAGCAGCCCTCGAGGGGGCACCATATATTTT
TRBV19	NA	TRBJ1-4	NA	CASRRFRTENEKLFF	TGTGCCAGTAGGCGTTTCCGGACAGAAAATGAAAAACTGTTTTTT
TRBV3-1/TRBV3-2	TRBD1	TRBJ1-4	NA	CASSPEAGRGDEKLFF	TGTGCCAGCAGCCCAGAAGCGGGCAGGGGGGATGAAAAACTGTTTTTT
TRBV4-3	TRBD2	TRBJ2-3	NA	CASSREWTGGPDTQYF	TGCGCCAGCAGCCGGGAGTGGACGGGGGGGCCAGATACGCAGTATTTT
TRBV2	TRBD2	TRBJ2-7	NA	CASKRMSGGSSYEQYF	TGTGCCAGCAAGAGGATGAGCGGGGGTAGCTCCTACGAGCAGTACTTC
TRBV6-6	NA	TRBJ1-2	once	CASRGRGRIAYGYTF	TGTGCCAGCAGGGGAAGGGGCAGAATCGCCTATGGCTACACCTTC
TRBV5-8	NA	TRBJ2-7	NA	CASRAPGAVTVYEQYF	TGTGCCAGCAGAGCCCCCGGCGCGGTTACCGTCTACGAGCAGTACTTC
TRBV7-2	TRBD1	TRBJ1-6	NA	CASSNRGRSYNSPLHF	TGTGCCAGCAGCAACAGGGGGCGCTCCTATAATTCACCCCTCCACTTT
TRBV4-2	NA	TRBJ1-2	NA	CASSQDRADPNYGYTF	TGTGCCAGCAGCCAAGATCGTGCGGATCCTAACTATGGCTACACCTTC
TRBV7-9	TRBD2	TRBJ2-7	NA	CASSLVGGGVPYEQYF	TGTGCCAGCAGCTTAGTCGGTGGGGGGGTACCCTACGAGCAGTACTTC
TRBV6-5	TRBD1	TRBJ1-2	NA	CASSRQGANYGYTF	TGTGCCAGCAGCCGACAGGGAGCCAACTATGGCTACACCTTC